This is a list of T cell receptor beta chains from one sample in a study of blood T cell repertoires in COVID-19. Data came from immunoSEQ multiplex PCR; TCRdb stores just in-frame clones and leaves some out. The sample lists about 360,000 clones, more than 75% occurring once. The sample consisted of PBMCs or T cells enriched from blood (not recorded which). The receptors stem from a man aged 25-40 years who had recovered from COVID-19. Each CDR3 is given with its conserved first and last residue. The order of the fields is J gene, V gene, D gene, clone size, CDR3 protein, CDR3 DNA. The D gene is left open where the match is weak. For some rows the clone size is stated as once, few or many, or as a class when expanded; others skip it.

J gene: TRBJ1-2
V gene: TRBV9
D gene: TRBD1
clone size: -
CDR3 protein: CASSVARGLAYGYTF
CDR3 DNA: TGTGCCAGCAGCGTAGCCAGGGGGCTAGCCTATGGCTACACCTTC

J gene: TRBJ1-1
V gene: TRBV5-1
D gene: -
clone size: -
CDR3 protein: CASSLSGVATEAFF
CDR3 DNA: TGCGCCAGCAGCTTGTCAGGGGTCGCGACTGAAGCTTTCTTT

J gene: TRBJ1-1
V gene: TRBV1
D gene: -
clone size: -
CDR3 protein: CTSSHREGGQISEAFF
CDR3 DNA: TGCACCAGCAGCCATCGCGAGGGGGGACAGATCTCTGAAGCTTTCTTT

J gene: TRBJ1-1
V gene: TRBV5-1
D gene: -
clone size: -
CDR3 protein: CASSPRGQAKNTEAFF
CDR3 DNA: TGCGCCAGCAGCCCCCGCGGGCAGGCGAAGAACACTGAAGCTTTCTTT

J gene: TRBJ1-1
V gene: TRBV7-9
D gene: -
clone size: -
CDR3 protein: CASAEPGEAFF
CDR3 DNA: TGTGCAAGTGCCGAGCCGGGAGAAGCTTTCTTT

J gene: TRBJ2-3
V gene: TRBV5-1
D gene: -
clone size: -
CDR3 protein: CASSLDITRFTSTDTQYF
CDR3 DNA: TGCGCCAGCAGCTTGGATATTACACGATTTACCTCCACAGATACGCAGTATTTT

J gene: TRBJ1-3
V gene: TRBV6-1
D gene: -
clone size: -
CDR3 protein: CASSDDTLSGNTIYF
CDR3 DNA: TGTGCCAGCAGTGATGACACTCTCTCTGGAAACACCATATATTTT

J gene: TRBJ1-4
V gene: TRBV29-1
D gene: -
clone size: -
CDR3 protein: CSVEDSDEKLFF
CDR3 DNA: TGCAGCGTTGAGGACAGCGATGAAAAACTGTTTTTT

J gene: TRBJ2-6
V gene: TRBV5-1
D gene: TRBD1
clone size: once
CDR3 protein: CASSPGQGAGANVLTF
CDR3 DNA: TGCGCCAGCAGCCCGGGACAGGGGGCTGGGGCCAACGTCCTGACTTTC

J gene: TRBJ2-1
V gene: TRBV7-3
D gene: TRBD2
clone size: -
CDR3 protein: CASSASLAGAYNEQFF
CDR3 DNA: TGTGCCAGCAGCGCTTCCCTAGCGGGGGCTTACAATGAGCAGTTCTTC

J gene: TRBJ1-1
V gene: TRBV5-1
D gene: -
clone size: once
CDR3 protein: CASSPNSYTEAFF
CDR3 DNA: TGCGCCAGCAGCCCCAACAGTTACACTGAAGCTTTCTTT

J gene: TRBJ2-3
V gene: TRBV19
D gene: TRBD1
clone size: -
CDR3 protein: CASSIEGSGQFTDTQYF
CDR3 DNA: TGTGCCAGTAGTATAGAAGGTTCGGGACAGTTCACAGATACGCAGTATTTT

J gene: TRBJ1-6
V gene: TRBV6-5
D gene: -
clone size: -
CDR3 protein: CASSYSTSSYNSPLHF
CDR3 DNA: TGTGCCAGCAGTTACTCAACCAGCTCCTATAATTCACCCCTCCACTTT

J gene: TRBJ1-5
V gene: TRBV10-2
D gene: -
clone size: -
CDR3 protein: CASSGLQERQPQHF
CDR3 DNA: TGCGCCAGCAGTGGCCTGCAAGAGCGTCAGCCCCAGCATTTT

J gene: TRBJ1-1
V gene: TRBV9
D gene: TRBD1
clone size: -
CDR3 protein: CASSVRDRDTEAFF
CDR3 DNA: TGTGCCAGCAGCGTAAGGGACAGGGACACTGAAGCTTTCTTT

J gene: TRBJ1-5
V gene: TRBV30
D gene: -
clone size: -
CDR3 protein: CAWSVKVRPVRGNQPQHF
CDR3 DNA: TGTGCCTGGAGTGTGAAGGTCAGGCCGGTTCGTGGCAATCAGCCCCAGCATTTT

J gene: TRBJ1-5
V gene: TRBV5-4
D gene: -
clone size: -
CDR3 protein: CASSLGGHRAGNQPQHF
CDR3 DNA: TGTGCCAGCAGCTTGGGGGGCCACAGGGCTGGCAATCAGCCCCAGCATTTT

J gene: TRBJ2-1
V gene: TRBV6-5
D gene: -
clone size: -
CDR3 protein: CASKQESNEQFF
CDR3 DNA: TGTGCCTCTAAACAGGAAAGCAATGAGCAGTTCTTC

J gene: TRBJ1-5
V gene: TRBV7-2
D gene: -
clone size: once
CDR3 protein: CASSLQGYNQPQHF
CDR3 DNA: TGTGCCAGCAGCTTACAGGGGTACAATCAGCCCCAGCATTTT

J gene: TRBJ2-3
V gene: TRBV29-1
D gene: -
clone size: few
CDR3 protein: CSARTEGDTQYF
CDR3 DNA: TGCAGCGCTAGGACAGAGGGAGATACGCAGTATTTT

J gene: TRBJ1-1
V gene: TRBV7-6
D gene: -
clone size: -
CDR3 protein: CASSPRMNTEAFF
CDR3 DNA: TGTGCCAGCAGCCCTCGTATGAACACTGAAGCTTTCTTT